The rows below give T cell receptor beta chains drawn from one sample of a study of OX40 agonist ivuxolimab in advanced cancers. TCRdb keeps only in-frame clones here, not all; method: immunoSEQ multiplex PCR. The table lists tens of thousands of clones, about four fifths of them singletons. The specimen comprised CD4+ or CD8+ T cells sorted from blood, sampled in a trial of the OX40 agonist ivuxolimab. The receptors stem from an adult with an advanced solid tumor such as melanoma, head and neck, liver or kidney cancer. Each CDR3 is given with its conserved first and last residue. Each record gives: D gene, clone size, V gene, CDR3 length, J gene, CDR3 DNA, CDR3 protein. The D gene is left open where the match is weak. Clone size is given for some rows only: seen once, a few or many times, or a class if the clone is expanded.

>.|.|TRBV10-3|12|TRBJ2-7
TGTGCCATCAGTGAGTCGGGGTACGAGCAGTACTTC
CAISESGYEQYF
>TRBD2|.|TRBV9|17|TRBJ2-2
TGTGCCAGCAGCCCCAGAAGCGGGGGGGCCGGCACCGGGGAGCTGTTTTTT
CASSPRSGGAGTGELFF
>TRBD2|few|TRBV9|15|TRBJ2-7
TGTGCCAGCAGCGCGAGCGGGGGGAGCTCCTACGAGCAGTACTTC
CASSASGGSSYEQYF
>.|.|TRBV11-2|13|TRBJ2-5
TGTGCCAGCAGTTCTGGAGAGGGGGAGACCCAGTACTTC
CASSSGEGETQYF
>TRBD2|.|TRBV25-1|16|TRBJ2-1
TGTGCCAGCAGTGTCCCCGGGACTAGCGGGGGGGTTGAGCAGTTCTTC
CASSVPGTSGGVEQFF
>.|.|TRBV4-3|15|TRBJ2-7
TGCGCCAGCAGCCAGGAACAGGGTCTTCCCTACGAGCAGTACTTC
CASSQEQGLPYEQYF
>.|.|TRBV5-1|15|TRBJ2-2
TGCGCCAGTGTTCTCAACAGCCTTGGGACCGGGGAGCTGTTTTTT
CASVLNSLGTGELFF
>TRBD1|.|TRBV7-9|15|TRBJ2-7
TGTGCCAGCAGCTTAAGCGCCGGACAGGGGTACGAGCAGTACTTC
CASSLSAGQGYEQYF
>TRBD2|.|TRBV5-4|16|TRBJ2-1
TGTGCCAGCACCTGGGGCGGGGGGGCCCTGGTCAATGAGCAGTTCTTC
CASTWGGGALVNEQFF
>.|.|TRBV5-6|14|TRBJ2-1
TGTGCCAGCAGCTTGCCTATCAGTTTTAATGAGCAGTTCTTC
CASSLPISFNEQFF
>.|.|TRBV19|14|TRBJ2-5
TGTGCCAGTAGTATACTCGCGCTACAAGAGACCCAGTACTTC
CASSILALQETQYF
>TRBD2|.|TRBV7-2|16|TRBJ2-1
TGTGCCAGCAGCTTAGTGGCTAGCGGCTCCTACAATGAGCAGTTCTTC
CASSLVASGSYNEQFF
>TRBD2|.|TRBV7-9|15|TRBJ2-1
TGTGCCAGCAGCTTTAGCGGGGGGGCCGTAAATGAGCAGTTCTTC
CASSFSGGAVNEQFF
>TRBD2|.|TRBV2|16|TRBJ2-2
TGTGCCAGCTTTGGGTCTAGCGGATCGAACACCGGGGAGCTGTTTTTT
CASFGSSGSNTGELFF
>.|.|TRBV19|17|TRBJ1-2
TGTGCCAGTAGTTCCGGACGGACCACAGCCGTAGCTGGTGGCTACACCTTC
CASSSGRTTAVAGGYTF
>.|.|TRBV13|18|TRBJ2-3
TGTGCCAGCAGCTCCTCCGTTAGCGGACCCCGGGGCACAGATACGCAGTATTTT
CASSSSVSGPRGTDTQYF
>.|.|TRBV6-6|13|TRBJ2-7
TGTGCCAGCAGTTACGGTCCGTCCTACGAGCAGTACTTC
CASSYGPSYEQYF
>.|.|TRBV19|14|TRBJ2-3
TGTGCCAGTAGTATAGGGGGTGGCACAGATACGCAGTATTTT
CASSIGGGTDTQYF
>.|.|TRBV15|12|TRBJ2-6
TGTGCCACCAGCATGGGGGCCAACGTCCTGACTTTC
CATSMGANVLTF
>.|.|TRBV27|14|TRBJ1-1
TGTGCCAGCAGTTTATCGGGGGGGACCACTGAAGCTTTCTTT
CASSLSGGTTEAFF
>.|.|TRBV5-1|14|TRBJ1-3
TGCGCCAGCAGCCCGACCGTTGGCAGAAACACCATATATTTT
CASSPTVGRNTIYF
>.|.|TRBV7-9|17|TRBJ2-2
TGTGCCAGCAGCGCAGCGCAGGCTTTCGCGAACACCGGGGAGCTGTTTTTT
CASSAAQAFANTGELFF
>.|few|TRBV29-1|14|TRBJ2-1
TGCAGCGTCCAAGTCGGAAGACAGTACAATGAGCAGTTCTTC
CSVQVGRQYNEQFF
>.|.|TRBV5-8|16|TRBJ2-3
TGTGCCAGCAGCGGGGGGGGCCGTGGAGAATTAGATACGCAGTATTTT
CASSGGGRGELDTQYF
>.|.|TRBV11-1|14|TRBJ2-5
TGTGCCAGCAGCCTTAGATGGGACGGAGAGACCCAGTACTTC
CASSLRWDGETQYF
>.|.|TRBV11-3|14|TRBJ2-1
TGTGCCAGCAGCTTAGGCGGGGAACGCCCAAAGCAGTTCTTC
CASSLGGERPKQFF
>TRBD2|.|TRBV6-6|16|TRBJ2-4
TGTGCCAGCACCAACGGGGCGGGGGGCCTCAAAAACATTCAGTACTTC
CASTNGAGGLKNIQYF